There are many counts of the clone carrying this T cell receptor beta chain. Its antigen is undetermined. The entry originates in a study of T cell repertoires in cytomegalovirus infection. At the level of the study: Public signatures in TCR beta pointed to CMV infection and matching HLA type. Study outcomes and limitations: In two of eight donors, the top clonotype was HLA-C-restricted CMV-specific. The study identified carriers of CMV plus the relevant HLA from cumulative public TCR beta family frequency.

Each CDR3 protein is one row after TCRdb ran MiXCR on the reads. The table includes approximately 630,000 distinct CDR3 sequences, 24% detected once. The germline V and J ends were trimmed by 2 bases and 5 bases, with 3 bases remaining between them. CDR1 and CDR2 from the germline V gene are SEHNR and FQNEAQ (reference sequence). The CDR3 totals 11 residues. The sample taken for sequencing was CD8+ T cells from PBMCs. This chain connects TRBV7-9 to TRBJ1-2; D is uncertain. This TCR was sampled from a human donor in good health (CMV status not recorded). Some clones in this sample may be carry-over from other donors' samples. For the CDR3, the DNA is TGTGCCAGCAGCTTACCTTATGGCTACACCTTC. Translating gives CASSLPYGYTF. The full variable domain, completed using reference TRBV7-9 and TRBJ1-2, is DTGVSQNPRHKITKRGQNVTFRCDPISEHNRLYWYRQTLGQGPEFLTYFQNEAQLEKSRLLSDRFSAERPKGSFSTLEIQRTEQGDSAMYLCASSLPYGYTFGSGTRLTVV.